These T cell receptor beta chains were read from a single sample in a study of T cell responses to AZD1222 COVID-19 vaccine. TCRdb keeps only in-frame clones here, not all; method: immunoSEQ multiplex PCR. The sample lists 95,000 to 120,000 clones, roughly nine tenths seen once, with approximately 3% in the top ten. This sample comprised peripheral blood, obtained on day 0 of MenACWY control vaccination. The receptors were sampled from an adult in good health. Each CDR3 is given with its conserved first and last residue. Each record gives: D gene, clone size, V gene, J gene, CDR3 protein, CDR3 DNA. A D gene is named only where the DNA matches it firmly. Expanded clones are given a class, and other clones once, few, many or no size at all.

>.|.|TRBV6-5|TRBJ1-1
CATGRVAEAFF
TGTGCCACCGGAAGGGTCGCTGAAGCTTTCTTT
>.|.|TRBV5-6|TRBJ1-5
CASSKARGASNQPQHF
TGTGCCAGCAGTAAAGCTCGGGGGGCGAGCAATCAGCCCCAGCATTTT
>.|.|TRBV7-2|TRBJ1-5
CASSSFGARGNFVPQPQHF
TGTGCCAGCAGCTCGTTTGGAGCCAGAGGGAACTTCGTACCCCAGCCCCAGCATTTT
>.|.|TRBV19|TRBJ1-4
CASSIGPANEKLFF
TGTGCCAGTAGTATAGGACCGGCTAATGAAAAACTGTTTTTT
>.|.|TRBV5-1|TRBJ2-1
CASTVLGVNEQFF
TGCGCCAGCACAGTTCTCGGTGTCAATGAGCAGTTCTTC
>TRBD2|.|TRBV11-3|TRBJ2-7
CASSPFAGTTYEQYF
TGTGCCAGCAGCCCCTTTGCCGGGACTACCTACGAGCAGTACTTC
>.|.|TRBV5-1|TRBJ1-5
CASSYTGNQPQHF
TGCGCCAGCAGCTACACAGGGAATCAGCCCCAGCATTTT
>TRBD1|.|TRBV3-1/TRBV3-2|TRBJ1-2
CASSLTDRGRLGYTF
TGTGCCAGCAGCCTCACGGACAGGGGGCGTCTTGGCTACACCTTC
>.|few|TRBV6-1|TRBJ2-3
CASSEASDYTDTQYF
TGTGCCAGCAGTGAAGCGTCGGACTACACAGATACGCAGTATTTT
>.|.|TRBV18|TRBJ1-2
CASSPPKGYGGYTF
TGTGCCAGCTCACCACCGAAGGGGTACGGTGGCTACACCTTC
>.|.|TRBV7-9|TRBJ2-3
CASSLELASLSTDTQYF
TGTGCCAGCAGCTTAGAGCTAGCGTCCTTAAGCACAGATACGCAGTATTTT
>.|.|TRBV10-3|TRBJ2-1
CAISEGNSGHNEQFF
TGTGCCATCAGTGAGGGAAACAGTGGACACAATGAGCAGTTCTTC
>TRBD1|.|TRBV6-5|TRBJ1-5
CASSLQGAGYQPQHF
TGTGCCAGCAGTCTGCAGGGGGCCGGTTACCAGCCCCAGCATTTT
>TRBD1|.|TRBV19|TRBJ1-5
CASNPRTGGNQPQHF
TGTGCCAGTAATCCGAGGACAGGGGGCAATCAGCCCCAGCATTTT
>TRBD1|.|TRBV5-1|TRBJ1-4
CASSWTGSNEKLFF
TGCGCCAGCAGTTGGACAGGGTCTAATGAAAAACTGTTTTTT
>.|.|TRBV20-1|TRBJ1-5
CSASPQGYQHF
TGCAGTGCTAGTCCGCAGGGGTACCAGCATTTT
>.|once|TRBV4-3|TRBJ1-2
CASSPELGATYGYTF
TGCGCCAGCAGCCCCGAGTTGGGGGCCACCTATGGCTACACCTTC
>TRBD1|.|TRBV4-1|TRBJ1-6
CASSQVEQGDSPLHF
TGCGCCAGCAGCCAAGTTGAACAGGGGGATTCACCCCTCCACTTT
>TRBD1|.|TRBV6-5|TRBJ1-2
CASSYGQGANYGYTF
TGTGCCAGCAGTTATGGACAGGGAGCTAACTATGGCTACACCTTC
>.|.|TRBV3-1/TRBV3-2|TRBJ1-4
CASSLQTATNEKLFF
TGTGCCAGCAGCCTTCAGACAGCAACTAATGAAAAACTGTTTTTT
>.|.|TRBV5-1|TRBJ1-6
CASSLEINSPLHF
TGCGCCAGCAGCTTGGAAATTAATTCACCCCTCCACTTT
>.|.|TRBV28|TRBJ2-3
CASRDGGTDTQYF
TGTGCCAGCAGGGACGGTGGCACAGATACGCAGTATTTT
>.|.|TRBV5-8|TRBJ1-5
CASSLQGNQPQHF
TGTGCCAGCAGCCTCCAGGGCAATCAGCCCCAGCATTTT
>.|.|TRBV27|TRBJ2-1
CASSLLSGWNLNEQFF
TGTGCCAGCAGTTTACTTTCGGGGTGGAACTTGAATGAGCAGTTCTTC
>TRBD1|.|TRBV5-1|TRBJ1-6
CASSGDRLRGSPLHF
TGCGCCAGCAGCGGGGACAGGCTAAGGGGTTCACCCCTCCACTTT
>.|.|TRBV5-6|TRBJ1-1
CASSHEVTGKAEAFF
TGTGCCAGCAGCCACGAGGTCACGGGAAAAGCTGAAGCTTTCTTT
>TRBD2|.|TRBV7-6|TRBJ2-1
CASAGLAGGFEQFF
TGTGCCAGCGCAGGACTAGCGGGGGGGTTTGAGCAGTTCTTC
>TRBD1|.|TRBV2|TRBJ1-6
CASSELDRVIGSPLHF
TGTGCCAGCAGTGAACTAGACAGGGTAATTGGTTCACCCCTCCACTTT
>.|few|TRBV4-1|TRBJ1-4
CASSQDPRRGGSGTATNEKLFF
TGCGCCAGCAGCCAAGATCCGCGGAGGGGAGGGAGTGGGACCGCAACTAATGAAAAACTGTTTTTT
>TRBD1|.|TRBV2|TRBJ2-7
CASTGGEGQGVHEQYF
TGTGCCAGCACTGGAGGTGAGGGACAGGGTGTCCACGAGCAGTACTTC
>.|.|TRBV7-2|TRBJ2-1
CASSLEFHISYNEQFF
TGTGCCAGCAGCTTAGAATTCCACATCTCCTACAATGAGCAGTTCTTC
>TRBD1|few|TRBV28|TRBJ1-2
CASRLPGQGGSYTF
TGTGCCAGCAGACTCCCGGGACAGGGGGGGAGCTACACCTTC
>.|.|TRBV19|TRBJ1-2
CASSISSVGGYTF
TGTGCCAGTAGTATATCCTCGGTAGGAGGCTACACCTTC
>.|.|TRBV20-1|TRBJ1-1
CSASHLNTEAFF
TGCAGTGCTAGTCACCTGAACACTGAAGCTTTCTTT
>.|.|TRBV30|TRBJ2-2
CAWSVLIGELFF
TGTGCCTGGAGTGTACTCATCGGGGAGCTGTTTTTT
>TRBD1|.|TRBV19|TRBJ1-5
CASSGQGGQPQHF
TGTGCCAGTAGCGGACAGGGGGGCCAGCCCCAGCATTTT
>TRBD1|.|TRBV18|TRBJ2-7
CASSPNPAGGWPYF
TGTGCCAGCTCACCAAACCCGGCAGGGGGCTGGCCGTACTTC
>.|.|TRBV21-1|TRBJ1-1
CASSTGTGKNTEAFF
TGTGCCAGCAGCACGGGTACAGGGAAGAACACTGAAGCTTTCTTT
>.|.|TRBV4-3|TRBJ1-5
CASSPDRNQPQHF
TGCGCCAGCAGCCCGGACAGAAATCAGCCCCAGCATTTT
>TRBD1|.|TRBV12-3/TRBV12-4|TRBJ1-1
CASSLATGTEAFF
TGTGCCAGCAGTTTAGCGACAGGGACTGAAGCTTTCTTT
>.|.|TRBV30|TRBJ2-2
CAWSVRGTPNTGELFF
TGTGCCTGGAGTGTACGGGGGACACCTAACACCGGGGAGCTGTTTTTT
>.|.|TRBV5-4|TRBJ1-6
CASSLETMNPNSPLHF
TGTGCCAGCAGCTTGGAAACCATGAATCCGAACTCACCCCTCCACTTT
>TRBD1|.|TRBV19|TRBJ1-2
CASRTGLNGYTF
TGTGCCAGTCGGACAGGGCTCAATGGCTACACCTTC
>.|.|TRBV5-4|TRBJ2-6
CASSFWNSGANVLTF
TGTGCCAGCAGCTTTTGGAATTCTGGGGCCAACGTCCTGACTTTC
>.|.|TRBV7-8|TRBJ1-1
CASRPLQPMNTEAFF
TGTGCCAGCAGGCCACTCCAGCCTATGAACACTGAAGCTTTCTTT
>TRBD1|.|TRBV30|TRBJ2-7
CAWAGTAYEQYF
TGTGCCTGGGCCGGGACAGCCTACGAGCAGTACTTC
>TRBD1|.|TRBV5-1|TRBJ2-2
CASTPGTAYTGELFF
TGCGCCAGCACCCCCGGGACAGCTTACACCGGGGAGCTGTTTTTT
>.|.|TRBV11-2|TRBJ1-2
CASSLEGALTNYGYTF
TGTGCCAGCAGCTTAGAGGGGGCCCTAACTAACTATGGCTACACCTTC
>.|.|TRBV6-5|TRBJ2-1
CASGAGVTTHNEQFF
TGTGCCAGCGGAGCAGGGGTAACCACACACAATGAGCAGTTCTTC
>TRBD1|.|TRBV5-5|TRBJ1-4
CASSSDPGGGEKLFF
TGTGCCAGCAGCTCCGATCCAGGGGGCGGTGAAAAACTGTTTTTT
>.|.|TRBV3-1/TRBV3-2|TRBJ1-6
CASRVKGGNSPLHF
TGTGCCAGCCGGGTTAAGGGGGGCAATTCACCCCTCCACTTT